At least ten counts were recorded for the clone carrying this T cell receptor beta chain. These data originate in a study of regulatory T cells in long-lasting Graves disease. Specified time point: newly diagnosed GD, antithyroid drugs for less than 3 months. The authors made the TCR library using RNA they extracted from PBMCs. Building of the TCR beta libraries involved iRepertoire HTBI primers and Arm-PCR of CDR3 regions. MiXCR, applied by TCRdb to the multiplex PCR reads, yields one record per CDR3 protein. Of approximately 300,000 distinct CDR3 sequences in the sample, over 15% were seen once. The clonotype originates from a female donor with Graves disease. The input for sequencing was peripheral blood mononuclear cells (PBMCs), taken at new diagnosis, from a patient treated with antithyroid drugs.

CDR3 DNA sequence: TGTGCCAGCAACCTTAGCGGGAAGGGAGATACGCAGTATTTT. Its translation: CASNLSGKGDTQYF. The chain recombines TRBV12-3 or TRBV12-4 with TRBJ2-3, with 8 nucleotides matching TRBD2. This CDR3 has 14 residues. Trimming removed 7 bases from V and 5 bases from J; junction bases left unmatched: 8.